One T cell receptor (beta chain) is described in this entry. This clone was found once. The antigen it recognizes is unknown. The input lacks base qualities; no much larger clone sits a single base away. The data originate from a study of cytomegalovirus exposure and HLA in healthy donors listed by TCRdb under 2017. Background for the entire study: In an earlier analysis of 450 to 750 of the donors, less than 350 Gb of sequence data and 95 million to 130 million unique TCR beta sequences from 180 million or so T cells were reported. The study was designed to test whether signatures of past pathogen exposure could be identified by cataloging public T cell receptors. A later analysis re-examined previously published TCR beta repertoires from just over 650 donors and added high-resolution HLA genotyping to investigate patterns of TCR occurrence. Roughly five DR-DQ haplotypes were treated as single units for association and clustering because of strong linkage in the cohort. A separate validation cohort of 100 to 150 different subjects was used in addition to the roughly 640-subject first cohort. HLA typing included class I and class II loci at four-digit resolution. The later analysis used no new phenotypic data to find candidate immune exposures, relying instead on TCR beta sequences and their occurrence across donors. To predict cytomegalovirus infection status, the study combined high-throughput TCR immunosequencing, statistical association of individual TCRs with disease status, and machine learning. The number of donors typed differed by locus, with roughly 620-630 for A, B, C, DRB1 and DQB1, 522 for DQA1, 606 for DPA1, and 472 for DPB1. Alongside the repertoire data, information on donor age, sex, ethnicity and CMV serostatus was compiled. An earlier analysis of 587 of the donors applied high-throughput TCR beta sequencing to assess whether each TCR beta V gene segment acted as functional or pseudogenic. An early release covering roughly 580 HLA-typed donors comprised about 310 gigabases of sequencing data and around 86 million unique TCR sequences. Using immunosequencing, the study profiled T cell repertoires from 666 subjects and related those repertoires to cytomegalovirus serostatus. A later genetic analysis used genome-wide SNP genotypes for about 65% of the roughly 670 donors, treating that subset as a discovery cohort. Among the approximately 420 genotyped donors, approximately 82% belonged to the genetic ancestry cluster associated with self-reported Caucasian donors. All discovery cohort repertoires had been generated using a single sequencing platform. Among several hundred genotyped donors of the cohort, an average of roughly 230,000 unique TCR beta nucleotide sequences was sequenced per donor, of which about 19% were non-productive.

The full study reports these points: The only immune exposure information available for the cohort was CMV serostatus. In a later analysis, most CMV-associated TCR beta chains were found to appear HLA-restricted, with HLA associations seemingly driven largely by CMV exposure. The authors suggested that the approach could potentially be generalized to other disease states and immunological phenotypes. In a later genetic analysis, a missense DCLRE1C variant was associated with V-gene and J-gene trimming of TCR beta chains, and the association was replicated in an independent cohort. While some public TCRs were present in many individuals, most TCR sequences turned up only very rarely across donors. Because counts were too low, fewer than 20 rarely observed V segments, including chromosome 9 orphons, were excluded from the earlier analysis of several hundred of the donors. Roughly uniform sequencing depth across donors was assumed in presence/absence analyses, although this assumption may not hold. Some IMGT-functional V segments, including TRBV6-2 and TRBV6-3, could not be told apart with the 87-base-pair reads, so those segments were excluded. A further reported finding was that TCR beta sequences accurately predicted the HLA-A and HLA-B alleles for most subjects in the first cohort. The cohort was sequenced for TCR beta chains only, and without alpha or paired-chain data the features that could be detected were limited. The sequencing pipeline was judged likely to have produced a cluster of highly shared sequence variants as a technical artifact. Compared with equally common non-associated chains, HLA-associated TCR beta chains in a later analysis were more clonally expanded and had lower generation probabilities. When HLA alleles, especially DR and DQ, strongly co-occurred, TCR associations were difficult to assign to individual alleles. The study gave a list of about 150 TCR beta chains associated with cytomegalovirus. In a later genetic analysis, fewer N-insertions in productive TCRs were reported among donors in an Asian-associated ancestry cluster than the approximately 710-donor mean. The classifier was reported to diagnose cytomegalovirus status with high specificity and sensitivity in both the original and validation cohorts. An earlier analysis of approximately 600 of the donors showed that most TCR beta V segments appeared in productive rearrangements either about 87% or about 30% of the time, which broadly matched IMGT annotations. In a later analysis, TCR association rates were found to vary across HLA loci, with the most associated TCRs seen for DRB1 alleles and the fewest for HLA-C alleles. Because some donors lacked HLA typing at each locus, the association tests relied only on the typed subset. In vitro tests confirmed that three of the cytomegalovirus-associated TCR beta chains recognize cytomegalovirus antigens. Several of the top co-occurrence clusters appeared to be linked to parvovirus B19, influenza, CMV and Epstein-Barr virus, according to a later analysis. Correlated functional status among segregating V segments might reflect linkage disequilibrium, but an unknown experimental factor could not be ruled out. At a false discovery rate of 0.05, a later analysis linked under 20,000 TCR beta sequences to specific HLA alleles.

The cohort consisted of 600 to 750 healthy bone marrow donors. At the time of sampling, all cohort members were nominally healthy, though unrecorded immune exposures were likely present. The donor tested CMV seropositive, placing the donor among the 250 to 300 seropositive members of the cohort. A peripheral blood sample was provided by each donor, and peripheral blood mononuclear cells were used for TCR beta sequencing. The Qiagen DNeasy Blood Extraction Kit was used to extract genomic DNA from the blood cell samples. The library came from the immunoSEQ multiplex PCR assay. The multiplex PCR relied on a mix of 60 forward primers for TCR Vbeta segments and 13 reverse primers for TCR Jbeta segments. A multiplex PCR assay on genomic DNA amplified the CDR3 region of rearranged TCR beta genes. Amplified TCR beta libraries were sequenced as 87-base-pair reads on the Illumina HiSeq System. Concerning the study's data processing: A later analysis tallied 70 million to 100 million unique TCR beta chains across the 700 or so repertoires, and around 10 million of those chains were shared by two or more donors. To remove PCR and sequencing errors, raw reads were error-corrected and collapsed into unique sequences using a nearest-neighbor algorithm that merged closely related sequences. CDR3 sequences were aligned to IMGT reference sequences to assign V, D and J gene segments. Each retained sequence needed at least a six-nucleotide match to both a V gene segment and a J gene segment. A rearrangement was called productive if the CDR3 had no stop codons and remained in frame with V and J, and every other rearrangement was called non-productive. Following IMGT convention, CDR3 was defined as the stretch from the second conserved V-encoded cysteine up to the conserved J-encoded phenylalanine. Sequences without an unambiguous match to a single V gene segment were excluded from the earlier analysis of 587 of the donors. An earlier analysis of a few hundred of the donors called V segments functional above 56.7% productive rearrangements and segregating when the between-donor standard deviation exceeded 5%. A statistical classification framework was developed to diagnose cytomegalovirus status using the catalog of TCR beta chain sequences. V and J gene assignment, in a later analysis, came from comparing TCR nucleotide sequences with IMGT/GENE-DB human TR gene sequences. The TCRdist pipeline was used in a later analysis to assign CDR3 sequences and most-parsimonious VDJ recombination scenarios. In a later analysis, every TCR beta chain was defined by the combination of its CDR3 amino acid sequence and its V-gene family, and reads without a unique V-gene family were dropped. A later analysis removed nearly 600 highly shared, low-generation-probability nucleotide sequences to deal with suspected cross-contamination and a sequencing artifact. In a later analysis, a clonal expansion index was calculated for each public chain from normalized within-repertoire ranks of inferred template counts. In a later analysis, generation probabilities were computed using a VDJ recombination model fitted to out-of-frame rearrangements, and the results were checked against IGoR. In a later analysis, TCR-TCR, TCR-HLA and TCR-CMV co-occurrence was scored with hypergeometric tests, and a repertoire-size bias correction was applied to TCR pairs. False discovery rates were estimated in a later analysis by permuting HLA or CMV assignments 20 times. In a later analysis, co-occurring TCRs were grouped with DBSCAN, and TCRdist sequence similarity was added when clustering was performed within HLA-allele-positive subsets. For co-occurrence clustering, repertoires with fewer than 30,000 or more than 120,000 public chains were excluded, along with roughly 5 repertoires with anomalous nucleotide sharing. TCRdb carries this immuneACCESS record with in-frame sequences only. Its versions omit some clonotypes, under half of them owing to an unresolved V gene in the studies checked, with the rest unexplained. V and J calls and clone size follow that table, whereas D and trimming were derived from the DNA. A total of more than 85,000 clones appear in this sample, about 80% of them only once. The ten most abundant clones make up 2.5% to 3% of the sample.

The cysteine opens and the phenylalanine closes a CDR3 of 11 amino acids. The CDR3 DNA has 33 bases and is translated from base 1. Between the V and J ends, shortened by 8 bases and 2 bases respectively, the junction contains 7 bases. CDR1 and CDR2 are read off the germline V gene as MGHDK and SYGVNS. Recombination connected TRBV25-1 to TRBJ2-7; no D gene call is confident. Input material: PBMCs. The sequence came from a woman aged 55-70 years in good health and CMV-seropositive. At the DNA level, the sequence is TGTGCCAGCTCCCCTGCCTACGAGCAGTACTTC. It specifies CASSPAYEQYF.